The 27 T cell receptor beta chains presented below share a single source sample, sequenced in a study of T cells in tumors after PD-1 blockade. Some clones are missing from TCRdb's copy, which holds only in-frame ones; the method was immunoSEQ multiplex PCR. The repertoire holds 13,000 to 15,000 clones, with roughly two thirds as singletons. Material: tumor tissue, obtained after anti-PD-1 treatment. The origin of the receptors is a human donor with cutaneous squamous cell carcinoma.

This rearrangement joins TRBV19 to TRBJ2-7; 8 bases are shared with TRBD2. The CDR3 runs to 14 residues. CDR1 is LNHDA, CDR2 SQIVND, per germline (reference sequence). V lost 7 bases and J lost 4; bases outside the gene matches: 9. In nucleotides, the CDR3 is TGTGCCAGTAAGGTCTGGCGGGGGGATTACGAGCAGTACTTC. Residues: CASKVWRGDYEQYF.

The chain is built from TRBV7-9 and TRBJ2-1; TRBD2 aligns across 7 bases. The ends lost 0 bases at V and 9 bases at J; junction bases unmatched: 2. The CDR3 loop spans 13 amino acids. Germline V CDR1 and CDR2: SEHNR, FQNEAQ (reference sequence). CDR3 nucleotide sequence: TGTGCCAGCAGCTTAGCGGGGGGGAGTGAGCAGTTCTTC. Translating it yields CASSLAGGSEQFF.

The chain recombines TRBV7-2 with TRBJ1-3; tentative D call: TRBD1 (6 bases). CDR1 is SGHTA and CDR2 is FQGNSA in the germline V gene. V was pared by 0 bases and J by 4 bases, with 16 bases between. This CDR3 spans 17 amino acids. The CDR3, as DNA: TGTGCCAGCAGCTTAGCGTCTCTCAGGGGTGTCGGAAACACCATATATTTT. Translated: CASSLASLRGVGNTIYF.

This chain uses TRBV19 with TRBJ2-5, with 8 bases identical to TRBD1. With V trimmed by 5 bases and J by 3 bases, 11 bases remained unmatched. The CDR3 covers 16 residues. From germline, CDR1 is LNHDA and CDR2 SQIVND (reference sequence). The DNA for the CDR3 is TGTGCCAGTAGTTCCCCCCGGACAGGGTTAGAAGAGACCCAGTACTTC. It is translated as CASSSPRTGLEETQYF.

The chain has TRBV20-1 and TRBJ2-1, with D maybe TRBD1 (6 bases). The CDR3 contains 14 residues. Germline V gives CDR1 DFQATT, CDR2 SNEGSKA (reference sequence). Between the trimmed V and J ends, which lost 3 bases and 0 bases, there was a span of 9 bases. CDR3 DNA: TGCAGTGCTAGTCAGGGGAGCTCCTACAATGAGCAGTTCTTC. It codes for CSASQGSSYNEQFF.

The chain combines TRBV21-1 with TRBJ2-7; the D call of TRBD2 is as the table states it, not checked on the DNA. TRBV21-1 is given as a pseudogene. The CDR3 is 12 residues long. The CDR3 reads CAGGTVSYEQYF. The CDR3 bases are TGTGCCGGGGGGACGGTTTCCTACGAGCAGTACTTC.

The CDR3 sequence is CASSPPSPVYNEQFF. CDR3 sequence (DNA): TGTGCCAGCAGCCCCCCCTCACCAGTCTACAATGAGCAGTTCTTC. The chain couples TRBV7-9 to TRBJ2-1; no clear D gene. Trimming stripped 5 bases from V and 3 bases from J, with 14 bases between. The CDR3 totals 15 residues. CDR1 is SEHNR and CDR2 is FQNEAQ in the germline V gene (reference sequence).

This clone was observed a handful of times. The V and J genes are TRBV29-1 and TRBJ2-1, with 10 positions matching TRBD1. CDR3 length: 14 residues. V was clipped by 3 bases and J by 6 bases; unmatched bases: 5. From germline, CDR1 is SQVTM and CDR2 ANQGSEA. In DNA form, the CDR3 reads TGCAGCGTTGAGAGGGACAGGGGTTCCAATGAGCAGTTCTTC. It specifies CSVERDRGSNEQFF.

This clone was picked up a small number of times. The CDR3 sequence: CASSLRRGAGHNEQFF. CDR3 coding DNA: TGTGCCAGCAGCTTACGCCGCGGGGCGGGTCACAATGAGCAGTTCTTC. This chain joins TRBV7-2 and TRBJ2-1, with a possible D match to TRBD2 (6 bases). The CDR3 sequence is 16 residues long. V lost 2 bases to trimming and J lost 5 bases, with 16 bases between them. Germline-derived CDR1 and CDR2 are SGHTA and FQGNSA.

The chain joins TRBV24-1 to TRBJ2-3, with 9 bases that match TRBD2. CDR1 KGHDR and CDR2 SFDVKD come from the germline V gene. This CDR3 contains 17 residues. Trimming at V came to 1 base and at J to 6 bases, leaving 10 bases not matched to a gene. The CDR3 sequence: CATSDLRIAGDRDTQYF. The CDR3 DNA reads as TGTGCCACCAGTGATTTAAGAATAGCGGGAGATCGGGATACGCAGTATTTT.

The chain is built from TRBV7-2 and TRBJ2-1, with TRBD2 matching 7 bases. The CDR3 consists of 17 residues. The germline CDR1 and CDR2 sequences are SGHTA and FQGNSA. V was clipped by 4 bases and J by 1 base; unmatched bases: 10. In DNA, the CDR3 is TGTGCCAGCAGCTCAAATCCCGGGACTACATCCTACAATGAGCAGTTCTTC. Translated: CASSSNPGTTSYNEQFF.

There are a few counts of this clone. The CDR3 nucleotides read TGTGCCAGCAGCCAAGATGGGCAAGAGGCGTACAATGAGCAGTTCTTC. It translates to CASSQDGQEAYNEQFF. The rearrangement joins TRBV4-2 to TRBJ2-1; D unclear. Germline V gene sequence: CDR1 LGHNA, CDR2 YNFKEQ. The V end lost 0 bases, the J end lost 4 bases, and 13 bases lay between the germline ends. This CDR3 is 16 amino acids long.

This chain connects TRBV27 to TRBJ2-2, with 8 bases that match TRBD1. The germline gives CDR1 MNHEY, CDR2 SMNVEV (reference sequence). The V and J ends lost 7 bases and 3 bases, in that order; junction bases with no gene match: 4. The CDR3 runs 14 residues. CDR3 nucleotide sequence: TGTGCCAGCACGGGGACAGGTGACACCGGGGAGCTGTTTTTT. This codes for CASTGTGDTGELFF.

V gene TRBV10-3 combines with J gene TRBJ2-6; no definite D call. Trimming removed 4 bases at V and 2 bases at J, with 3 bases between. CDR1 and CDR2 from the germline V gene are ENHRY and SYGVKD. The CDR3 sequence is 13 residues long. As DNA, the CDR3 is TGTGCCATCAGTGTTCCTGGGGCCAACGTCCTGACTTTC. This codes for CAISVPGANVLTF.

The rearrangement joins TRBV12-3 or TRBV12-4 to TRBJ1-6; TRBD1 might be the D (5 bases). CDR3 length: 13 amino acids. Trimming took 6 bases from V and 5 from J, leaving 8 bases between them. Here the CDR3 DNA reads TGTGCCAGCAGCCGACAGAATAATTCACCCCTCCACTTT. Translated: CASSRQNNSPLHF.

The chain is built from TRBV5-5 and TRBJ1-2; TRBD1 might be the D (6 bases). With 0 bases removed from V and 4 bases from J, the gap between germline ends came to 10 bases. This CDR3 has 14 residues. The germline V gene encodes CDR1 SGHKS and CDR2 YYEKEE (reference sequence). The CDR3 is CASSLDGTPYGYTF. The CDR3 DNA is TGTGCCAGCAGCTTGGACGGGACACCCTATGGCTACACCTTC.

The rearrangement links TRBV4-1 to TRBJ2-2, with TRBD2 matching over 9 bases. CDR1 is MGHRA, CDR2 YSYEKL, per germline. The CDR3 is 19 amino acids. V dropped 0 bases and J dropped 6; count of bases not matched to a gene: 14. CDR3 DNA sequence: TGCGCCAGCAGCCAAGATCGGGGACTAGCTGCAGCAAAAGCCGGGGAGCTGTTTTTT. It specifies CASSQDRGLAAAKAGELFF.

The genes are TRBV2 and TRBJ2-3; D is ambiguous. Trimming left V 4 bases short and J 2 bases short, with 10 bases between. The CDR3 spans 14 residues. Germline V gene data show CDR1 as SNHLY and CDR2 as FYNNEI. The CDR3 protein is CASSVGPITDTQYF. The CDR3 DNA sequence: TGTGCCAGCAGTGTAGGACCGATCACAGATACGCAGTATTTT.

Points on this clone: The junction does not match germline at one end; this may be a read error. The V and J genes are TRBV11-3 and TRBJ2-4; D may match TRBD1 or TRBD2 (5 bases each). CDR3 length: 13 residues. CDR1 is SGHNT and CDR2 is YENEEA in the germline V gene. CDR3 sequence: CASGFGAKYIQYF. DNA for the CDR3: TGTGCCAGCGGATTCGGGGCCAAATACATTCAGTACTTC.

Here the CDR3 DNA reads TGTGCCTGGAGTGGCCAGGGAAGAACTGAAGCTTTCTTT. The encoded protein is CAWSGQGRTEAFF. The chain recombines TRBV30 with TRBJ1-1, with D maybe TRBD1 (5 bases). CDR1 and CDR2 from the germline V gene are GTSNPN and SVGIG (reference sequence). The V and J ends lost 1 base and 5 bases respectively, with 11 bases between them. The CDR3 runs 13 residues.

The chain joins TRBV3-1 (or the pseudogene TRBV3-2) to TRBJ2-1; 9 bases map to TRBD2. The trim removed 0 bases at V and 2 bases at J, leaving 5 bases unmatched. Looked up from germline, CDR1 is LGHDT and CDR2 is YNNKEL (reference sequence). This CDR3 contains 17 residues. CDR3 loop: CASSQDGPSGTYNEQFF. CDR3 DNA sequence: TGTGCCAGCAGCCAAGATGGGCCTAGCGGGACCTACAATGAGCAGTTCTTC.

This clone has only one observation. The chain joins TRBV18 to TRBJ2-2; TRBD2 aligns across 13 bases. The CDR3 sequence is 18 residues long. Trimming cost V 2 bases and J 1 base; bases outside gene matches: 4. CDR1 and CDR2 from the germline V gene are KGHSH and LQKENI. CDR3 protein: CASSPVLAGGMNTGELFF. Here the CDR3 DNA reads TGTGCCAGCTCACCAGTACTAGCGGGAGGGATGAACACCGGGGAGCTGTTTTTT.

The J gene is TRBJ1-3, the V gene TRBV18; D ambiguous. The germline V gene has CDR1 KGHSH and CDR2 LQKENI. CDR3 length equals 14 residues. Trimming stripped 0 bases from V and 2 bases from J, with 5 bases between. CDR3 DNA: TGTGCCAGCTCACCACCCGGCCCTGGAAACACCATATATTTT. Amino acid sequence: CASSPPGPGNTIYF. The whole variable domain, filled in from reference TRBV18 and TRBJ1-3, reads NAGVMQNPRHLVRRRGQEARLRCSPMKGHSHVYWYRQLPEEGLKFMVYLQKENIIDESGMPKERFSAEFPKEGPSILRIQQVVRGDSAAYFCASSPPGPGNTIYFGEGSWLTVV.

The chain couples TRBV7-3 to TRBJ2-3; D is unresolved. The germline V gene has CDR1 SGHTA and CDR2 FQGTGA. Trimming cost V 5 bases and J 2 bases, with 11 bases left between them. CDR3 length: 14 residues. In nucleotides, the CDR3 is TGTGCCAGCAGCGTAGGGCGCGACACAGATACGCAGTATTTT. Translating it yields CASSVGRDTDTQYF.

This clone was seen a handful of times. V is TRBV27 and J is TRBJ1-2, with 8 bases matching TRBD1. The CDR3 runs 14 residues. V trimming: 8 bases; J trimming: 2 bases; junction bases outside the gene matches: 7. Per the germline V gene, CDR1 is MNHEY and CDR2 is SMNVEV (reference sequence). The CDR3 region is CASGWTGRNYGYTF. For the CDR3, the DNA is TGTGCCAGCGGATGGACAGGGAGGAACTATGGCTACACCTTC.

V gene TRBV19 combines with J gene TRBJ1-3; the D gene is possibly TRBD1 (5 bases). The germline CDR1 and CDR2 sequences are LNHDA and SQIVND (reference sequence). Trimming removed 8 bases at V and 0 bases at J, with 17 bases between. The CDR3 is 16 residues long. CDR3 region: CASPARDGRSGNTIYF. Here the CDR3 DNA reads TGTGCCAGTCCGGCCCGGGACGGACGCTCTGGAAACACCATATATTTT.

The chain has TRBV19 and TRBJ1-2; D is uncertain. The CDR3 runs 13 residues. Germline V CDR1 and CDR2: LNHDA, SQIVND (reference sequence). V gave up 3 bases and J gave up 4 bases, with 9 bases separating them. CDR3 amino acids: CASSITLIYGYTF. The CDR3 DNA is TGTGCCAGTAGTATCACCCTGATCTATGGCTACACCTTC.